Each of the 22 T cell receptor beta chains below was sequenced from the same sample in a study of blood T cell repertoires in COVID-19. Profiled with immunoSEQ multiplex PCR; TCRdb holds only in-frame clones, not every one. The data show about 160,000 clones, with approximately 81% seen just once and approximately 1% held by the top ten. Sequencing input: peripheral blood. These receptors all stem from a man aged 40-49 years with acute or convalescent COVID-19.

The chain carries TRBV6-2 or TRBV6-3 and TRBJ2-5; 8 bases are shared with TRBD1. The ends lost 5 bases at V and 3 bases at J; junction bases unmatched: 14. The V gene's germline CDR1 is MNHEY and CDR2 SVGEGT. CDR3 length: 17 residues. The CDR3 region is CASSPPRDRGYKETQYF. The CDR3 bases are TGTGCCAGCAGTCCACCCCGAGACAGGGGCTATAAAGAGACCCAGTACTTC.

This clone was recorded only once. The chain employs TRBV6-5 and TRBJ1-1; TRBD1 might be the D (6 bases). V lost 0 bases and J lost 4, with 6 bases in between. CDR1 and CDR2 from the germline V gene are MNHEY and SVGAGI. This CDR3 contains 13 residues. In nucleotides, the CDR3 is TGTGCCAGCAGTTACTCCAGGGGCACTGAAGCTTTCTTT. Amino acid sequence: CASSYSRGTEAFF.

The genes are TRBV9 and TRBJ1-4; weak D call: TRBD1 (6 bases). V was pared by 3 bases and J by 6 bases, with 12 bases between. The V gene's germline CDR1 is SGDLS and CDR2 YYNGEE. CDR3 length: 14 amino acids. The CDR3 loop is CASSAHRTDEKLFF. The CDR3 DNA is TGTGCCAGCAGCGCTCACAGGACAGATGAAAAACTGTTTTTT.

The chain uses TRBV5-1 and TRBJ1-5, with a possible D match to TRBD1 (6 bases). CDR1 SGHRS and CDR2 YFSETQ come from the germline V gene. The CDR3 is made up of 14 amino acids. Trimming pared 4 bases from V and 0 bases from J, leaving 8 bases between. CDR3 sequence: CASSPGHSNQPQHF. DNA of the CDR3: TGCGCCAGCAGCCCGGGACATAGCAATCAGCCCCAGCATTTT.

The gene calls are TRBV23-1 and TRBJ2-5, with a weak D call TRBD1 (5 bases). TRBV23-1 is noted as an ORF with a role that remains uncertain. The V gene lost 1 base and the J gene lost 5 bases, with 14 bases spanning the gap. The CDR3 consists of 15 residues. The CDR3 is CASSQFGRARETQYF. The DNA of the CDR3 is TGCGCCAGCAGTCAATTTGGCAGGGCGCGGGAGACCCAGTACTTC.

The J gene is TRBJ1-1, the V gene TRBV19, with 7 positions matching TRBD1. This CDR3 contains 15 residues. V lost 7 bases to trimming and J lost 4 bases; unmatched junction nucleotides: 12. CDR1 LNHDA and CDR2 SQIVND come from the germline V gene (reference sequence). The CDR3 DNA follows: TGTGCCAGTATCCTGACAGGGCGGGGAGTCACTGAAGCTTTCTTT. Encoded protein: CASILTGRGVTEAFF.

V and J are TRBV4-3 and TRBJ2-7; a weak D match, TRBD1 (6 bases). Germline lookup yields CDR1 LGHNA and CDR2 YSLEER. Deletions cut 0 bases from V and 3 bases from J, with 9 bases between. The CDR3 sequence is 14 residues long. CDR3 amino acids: CASSQDQGSYEQYF. CDR3 coding DNA: TGCGCCAGCAGCCAAGATCAGGGGAGCTACGAGCAGTACTTC.

The V and J genes are TRBV2 and TRBJ2-5; weak D call: TRBD2 (5 bases). This CDR3 contains 14 residues. Germline V gene data show CDR1 as SNHLY and CDR2 as FYNNEI. V lost 3 bases and J lost 2, with 10 bases in between. CDR3 in DNA: TGTGCCAGCAGTGATCAGCGGATGCAAGAGACCCAGTACTTC. Translated: CASSDQRMQETQYF.

This chain connects TRBV4-1 to TRBJ2-7, with D hard to call. Trimming removed 0 bases from V and 6 bases from J, with 21 bases in between. Germline V gene sequence: CDR1 MGHRA, CDR2 YSYEKL. This CDR3 is built from 17 residues. DNA for the CDR3: TGCGCCAGCAGCCAAGAGTTCCAGCCAACGAGGTTATCCGAGCAGTACTTC. Its translation is CASSQEFQPTRLSEQYF.

The chain couples TRBV5-4 to TRBJ1-2; D uncertain. Trimming left V 0 bases short and J 4 bases short, with 10 bases between. The CDR3 spans 14 residues. Germline V gene data show CDR1 as SGHNT and CDR2 as YYREEE (reference sequence). The DNA of the CDR3 is TGTGCCAGCAGCTTGGCTGGGGAGCGCTATGGCTACACCTTC. The encoded protein is CASSLAGERYGYTF.

The chain recombines TRBV11-2 with TRBJ2-6; 7 bases line up with TRBD1. CDR3 size: 18 residues. V shed 4 bases, J shed 0 bases, and the junction held 9 bases outside the gene matches. CDR1 and CDR2 (germline): SGHAT, FQNNGV. CDR3 sequence: CASSSKTGTPSGANVLTF. Written as DNA, the CDR3 is TGTGCCAGCAGCTCTAAGACAGGGACCCCCTCTGGGGCCAACGTCCTGACTTTC.

V and J are TRBV5-1 and TRBJ1-2; perhaps TRBD1 as D (5 bases). Trimming cost V 0 bases and J 5 bases, with 11 bases left between them. The CDR3 totals 14 residues. The germline V gene encodes CDR1 SGHRS and CDR2 YFSETQ. CDR3 bases: TGCGCCAGCAGCTTGGCCTCGACAGTATATGGCTACACCTTC. Amino acid sequence: CASSLASTVYGYTF.

This clone is a singleton in its sample. The V and J genes are TRBV6-5 and TRBJ2-7; a possible D gene is TRBD2 (6 bases). Germline V gives CDR1 MNHEY, CDR2 SVGAGI. This CDR3 spans 15 amino acids. The V gene lost 6 bases and the J gene lost 3 bases, with 18 bases spanning the gap. The CDR3 loop reads CASRYSGDFLYEQYF. In nucleotides, the CDR3 is TGTGCCAGCAGATATTCCGGGGACTTCCTCTACGAGCAGTACTTC.

This chain links TRBV5-1 with TRBJ2-5; D remains unclear. The V end lost 0 bases, the J end lost 1 base, and 7 bases lay between the germline ends. Germline CDR1 and CDR2: SGHRS and YFSETQ. The length of the CDR3 is 14 residues. This chain's CDR3 is CASSLVQPQETQYF. Written as DNA, the CDR3 is TGCGCCAGCAGCTTGGTACAGCCCCAAGAGACCCAGTACTTC.

A note on this clone: The sample holds other DNA sequences that translate to the same CDR3. The rearrangement uses TRBV9 and TRBJ1-6, with a weak D call TRBD1 (5 bases). Looked up from germline, CDR1 is SGDLS and CDR2 is YYNGEE. V was cut by 0 bases and J by 6 bases, with 7 bases left in between. This CDR3 spans 14 amino acids. The chain's CDR3 is CASSVGQGNSPLHF. Here the CDR3 DNA reads TGTGCCAGCAGCGTAGGTCAGGGTAATTCACCCCTCCACTTT.

The V and J genes are TRBV3-1 (or the pseudogene TRBV3-2) and TRBJ2-3; 10 bases are a match to TRBD1. The germline V gene encodes CDR1 LGHDT and CDR2 YNNKEL (reference sequence). The CDR3 is 15 residues long. With V trimmed by 4 bases and J by 2 bases, 3 bases remained unmatched. This chain's CDR3 is CASSRTGGDTDTQYF. The DNA of the CDR3 is TGTGCCAGCAGCCGGACAGGGGGGGACACAGATACGCAGTATTTT.

The chain has TRBV18 and TRBJ1-1; 7 bases match TRBD1. Per the germline V gene, CDR1 is KGHSH and CDR2 is LQKENI. This CDR3 spans 15 amino acids. V dropped 4 bases and J dropped 1; count of bases not matched to a gene: 6. The DNA for the CDR3 is TGTGCCAGCTCACTAAGGGGACAGCCGAACACTGAAGCTTTCTTT. Residues: CASSLRGQPNTEAFF.

The chain combines TRBV25-1 with TRBJ1-3; D is uncertain. With 4 bases removed from V and 0 bases from J, the gap between germline ends came to 19 bases. The CDR3 runs 18 residues. Germline V gene sequence: CDR1 MGHDK, CDR2 SYGVNS. CDR3 in amino acids: CASSGPPPGVVSGNTIYF. The CDR3 coding sequence is TGTGCCAGCAGTGGACCACCCCCCGGGGTGGTCTCTGGAAACACCATATATTTT.

Turning to this clone: In the same sample, other DNA sequences code for this CDR3. The chain has TRBV5-1 and TRBJ1-1, with D hard to call. The CDR3 is 15 amino acids. Trimming cost V 4 bases and J 1 base, with 14 bases left between them. The germline V gene encodes CDR1 SGHRS and CDR2 YFSETQ. The DNA of the CDR3 is TGCGCCAGCAGCCCAGGTGGGTCGTCGAACACTGAAGCTTTCTTT. Translating gives CASSPGGSSNTEAFF.

The chain employs TRBV24-1 and TRBJ2-7, with D possibly TRBD2 on 6 matching bases. Trimming stripped 3 bases from V and 7 bases from J, with 24 bases between. This CDR3 contains 17 residues. Germline CDR1 KGHDR, CDR2 SFDVKD. The CDR3 reads CATSDLPGLRRQEEQYF. For the CDR3, the DNA is TGTGCCACCAGTGATCTCCCGGGACTCAGGAGGCAGGAGGAGCAGTACTTC.

This chain uses TRBV7-2 with TRBJ2-3, with D unresolved. The germline gives CDR1 SGHTA, CDR2 FQGNSA. The CDR3 is 13 residues long. V was cut by 5 bases and J by 0 bases, with 6 bases left in between. In DNA form, the CDR3 reads TGTGCCAGCAGCGGCCCAAGCACAGATACGCAGTATTTT. Translating it yields CASSGPSTDTQYF.

The V call is TRBV29-1, the J call TRBJ2-2; 10 nucleotides line up with TRBD2. This CDR3 has 15 amino acids. Trimming removed 6 bases from V and 0 bases from J; junction bases left unmatched: 4. In germline, CDR1 is SQVTM, CDR2 ANQGSEA. This CDR3 reads CSVASGGANTGELFF. DNA for the CDR3: TGCAGCGTGGCCAGCGGGGGGGCGAACACCGGGGAGCTGTTTTTT.